This T cell receptor beta chain was found in a study of blood T cell repertoires in COVID-19. Whole-study context: The United States, Italy and Spain were the sources of the acute and convalescent COVID-19 samples.

Seattle enrolled patients during active infection and tracked them longitudinally. The V end was cut by 4 bases, the J end by 6 bases, with 8 bases between. From germline, CDR1 is SNHLY and CDR2 FYNNEI. The CDR3 runs to 12 residues. Source study methods: Nucleated cell counts were estimated from reference gene primer amplification. Produced via immunoSEQ multiplex PCR; TCRdb's table is partial and in-frame only. V, J and clone size are taken as reported in that table, and D and trimming were inferred from the DNA itself. The sample carries roughly 200,000 clones, about 80% recorded once. This sequence was found in a woman of 80 years or more with COVID-19, enrolled during active disease. The chain couples TRBV2 to TRBJ2-3; perhaps TRBD2 as D (6 bases). Material: peripheral blood. CDR3 residues: CASSAGVDTQYF. The CDR3 DNA sequence: TGTGCCAGCAGTGCGGGGGTGGATACGCAGTATTTT.